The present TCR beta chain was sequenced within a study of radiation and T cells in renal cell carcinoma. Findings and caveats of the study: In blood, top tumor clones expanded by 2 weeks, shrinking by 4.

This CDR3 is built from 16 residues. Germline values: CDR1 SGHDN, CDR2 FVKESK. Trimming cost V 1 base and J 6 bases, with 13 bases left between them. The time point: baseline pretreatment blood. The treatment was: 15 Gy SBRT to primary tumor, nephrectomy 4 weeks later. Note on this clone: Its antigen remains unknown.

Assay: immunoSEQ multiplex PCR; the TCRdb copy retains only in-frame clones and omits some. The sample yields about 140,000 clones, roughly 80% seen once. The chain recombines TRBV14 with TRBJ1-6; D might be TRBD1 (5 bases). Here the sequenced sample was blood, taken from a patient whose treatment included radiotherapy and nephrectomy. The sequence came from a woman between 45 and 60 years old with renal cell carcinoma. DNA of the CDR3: TGTGCCAGCAGCCAAGTTCCAGGGAGCCTTAATTCACCCCTCCACTTT. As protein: CASSQVPGSLNSPLHF.